The 21 T cell receptor beta chains below all came from one sample that was sequenced in a study of regulatory T cells in long-lasting Graves disease. Time point defined: newly diagnosed GD, antithyroid drugs for less than 3 months. Making the TCR library involved RNA that had been extracted from PBMCs. According to the study, TCR beta libraries were built with iRepertoire HTBI primers and CDR3-region Arm-PCR. TCRdb used MiXCR to reprocess the multiplex PCR reads, holding one entry per CDR3 protein. Among fewer than 650,000 distinct CDR3 sequences listed, more than 15% were seen once. These records were also assigned to another study, of T cells in Graves' hyperthyroidism and ophthalmopathy.

The sequenced sample was peripheral blood mononuclear cells (PBMCs), obtained at new diagnosis, from a patient treated with antithyroid drugs. These TCRs come from a man aged 18 to 29 with Graves disease.

This clonotype was seen many times. The genes are TRBV12-3 or TRBV12-4 and TRBJ2-7, with D uncertain. V lost 3 bases and J 3 bases, leaving 6 bases between the germline ends. CDR3 size: 12 residues. CDR3 protein: CASSLRYYEQYF. The DNA of the CDR3 is TGTGCCAGCAGTTTGAGGTACTACGAGCAGTACTTC.

This clonotype appeared many times. The junction shows a germline mismatch at one end, possibly a read error. The gene calls are TRBV12-3 or TRBV12-4 and TRBJ2-5; tentatively, D is TRBD1 or TRBD2 (6 bases each). The CDR3 loop spans 12 amino acids. The CDR3 DNA is TGTGCCAGCAGTCCTCTAAGGGGGGAGTCGGACTTC. Amino acid sequence: CASSPLRGESDF.

The chain combines TRBV5-6 with TRBJ1-1, with TRBD1 identical over 7 bases. The germline V gene encodes CDR1 SGHDT and CDR2 YYEEEE. V shed 4 bases, J shed 10 bases, and the junction held 13 bases outside the gene matches. The length of the CDR3 is 14 residues. CDR3: CASSVQGPAVRAFF. CDR3 sequence (DNA): TGTGCCAGCAGCGTACAGGGGCCCGCCGTGAGAGCTTTCTTT.

CDR3 in DNA: TGTGCCAGCAGTCCTCACGGAGCGGGTTTAAACTATGGCTACACCTTC. Translating gives CASSPHGAGLNYGYTF. This chain joins TRBV12-3 or TRBV12-4 and TRBJ1-2, with no clear D. The CDR3 has 16 residues. Trimming removed 5 bases from V and 2 bases from J, with 18 bases in between.

The chain carries TRBV27 and TRBJ1-1; a possible D gene is TRBD1 (5 bases). V lost 0 bases, J lost 4 bases, and 12 bases lay in between. CDR3 size: 15 residues. Germline-derived CDR1 and CDR2 are MNHEY and SMNVEV (reference sequence). The CDR3 nucleotides are TGTGCCAGCAGTTTATCTGCGGAGGGGAGCACTGAAGCTTTCTTT. Its translation: CASSLSAEGSTEAFF.

This sequence joins TRBV27 and TRBJ1-5, with D possibly being TRBD1 (6 bases). The CDR3 runs 15 residues. The germline CDR1 and CDR2 sequences are MNHEY and SMNVEV (reference sequence). With 3 bases removed from V and 3 bases from J, the gap between germline ends came to 12 bases. The chain's CDR3 is CASSFSQGYNQPQHF. CDR3 bases: TGTGCCAGCAGTTTCAGTCAGGGGTACAATCAGCCCCAGCATTTT.

The gene calls are TRBV3-1 and TRBJ2-1; tentatively, D is TRBD2 (6 bases). Germline V gives CDR1 LGHDT, CDR2 YNNKEL (reference sequence). The CDR3 totals 16 residues. Trimming removed 0 bases from V and 6 bases from J, with 15 bases in between. CDR3 loop: CASSQDRGLASNEQFF. CDR3 nucleotides: TGTGCCAGCAGCCAAGATCGGGGACTCGCTAGCAATGAGCAGTTCTTC.

This clonotype appeared once. The chain employs TRBV11-2 and TRBJ2-1; D remains ambiguous. Trimming removed 5 bases from V and 2 bases from J, with 16 bases in between. The CDR3 spans 16 residues. Germline V CDR1 and CDR2: SGHAT, FQNNGV. CDR3 region: CASSQDLVGPYNEQFF. The CDR3, as DNA: TGTGCCAGCAGCCAAGATCTAGTCGGCCCCTACAATGAGCAGTTCTTC.

This clonotype showed up many times. The junction departs from the called germline gene at one end, perhaps through a read error. J is TRBJ2-7 and V is TRBV5-1; 11 positions match TRBD1. CDR3 length: 14 amino acids. The germline CDR1 and CDR2 sequences are SGHRS and YFSETQ. The CDR3 DNA follows: TGTGCCAGCAGCCTCCGGACAGGGGGCGACGAGCAGTACTTC. Its translation is CASSLRTGGDEQYF.

This sequence joins TRBV9 and TRBJ1-1; 11 nucleotides line up with TRBD1. The CDR3 is 16 residues long. Per the germline V gene, CDR1 is SGDLS and CDR2 is YYNGEE. The ends lost 4 bases at V and 5 bases at J; junction bases unmatched: 10. Here the CDR3 DNA reads TGTGCCAGCAGCCGGGGGACAGGGGGTCGTGTGACTGAAGCTTTCTTT. Encoded protein: CASSRGTGGRVTEAFF.

This clonotype has a count of ten or more. The chain recombines TRBV20-1 with TRBJ2-3; 9 nucleotides match TRBD2. The junction had 31 bases not matched to a gene; V was cut back by 0 bases and J by 3 bases. Germline loops: CDR1 DFQATT, CDR2 SNEGSKA (reference sequence). The CDR3 extends over 24 amino acids. CDR3 sequence reads: CSARDQGPGGLAGDARSRTDTQYF. The CDR3 DNA reads TGCAGTGCTAGAGATCAAGGACCGGGCGGGTTAGCGGGAGACGCAAGGTCCCGGACAGATACGCAGTATTTT.

To note about this clonotype: This may be a read error: a much more frequent sequence differs by one nucleotide. The chain uses TRBV12-3 or TRBV12-4 and TRBJ2-1, with 8 bases matching TRBD1. The J call may be mistaken, given a closer DNA end match to TRBJ2-5. This CDR3 is 14 amino acids long. The CDR3 loop reads CASGLMDREETQYF. For the CDR3, the DNA is TGTGCCAGCGGTCTTATGGACAGGGAAGAGACCCAGTACTTC.

A few counts support this clonotype. The CDR3 is CASTPRLAENGGEQYF. CDR3 in DNA: TGCGCCAGCACCCCCCGACTAGCCGAAAACGGAGGGGAGCAGTACTTC. The V and J genes are TRBV4-1 and TRBJ2-7; TRBD2 matches 7 bases. The CDR3 is 16 residues long. V shed 7 bases, J shed 7 bases, and the junction held 19 bases outside the gene matches. From germline, CDR1 is MGHRA and CDR2 YSYEKL.

This clonotype was recorded a few times. The junction differs from germline at one of its ends, possibly a read error. The chain has TRBV5-1 and TRBJ2-7, with 11 bases matching TRBD2. This CDR3 comprises 15 residues. Germline assignment: CDR1 SGHRS and CDR2 YFSETQ. CDR3 sequence (DNA): TGCGCCAGCAGCTTGGAAATAGCGGGAGGGGTCGAGCAGTGCTTC. It is translated as CASSLEIAGGVEQCF.

This clonotype was observed many times. The J gene is TRBJ1-5, the V gene TRBV10-3; 7 positions match TRBD1. CDR1 is ENHRY, CDR2 SYGVKD, per germline. The CDR3 spans 16 residues. V shed 3 bases and J 1 base; nucleotides not matched to a gene: 6. The CDR3 region has the DNA TGTGCCATCAGTGACGCGCCAGGGGGGAGCAATCAGCCCCAGCATTTT. Translated, it gives CAISDAPGGSNQPQHF.

This clonotype was detected many times. The rearrangement links TRBV30 to TRBJ1-1, with D perhaps matching TRBD1 (5 bases). The CDR3 has 15 amino acids. Germline CDR1 and CDR2: GTSNPN and SVGIG (reference sequence). Trimming took 4 bases from V and 6 from J, leaving 21 bases between them. The CDR3 DNA is TGTGCCTGGACCTCAAAAGGGGTGATAGGCGCTGAAGCTTTCTTT. Translating it yields CAWTSKGVIGAEAFF.

The rearrangement uses TRBV7-2 and TRBJ2-1; D perhaps matches TRBD2 (6 bases). V was shortened by 5 bases and J by 5 bases, with 13 bases between the two germline ends. Per germline, CDR1 SGHTA and CDR2 FQGNSA. There are 14 residues in the CDR3. The CDR3 bases are TGTGCCAGCAGCATAATCGGGACTCACAATGAGCAGTTCTTC. Its protein is CASSIIGTHNEQFF.

Only a few counts were recorded for this clonotype. V usage is TRBV11-2 and J usage is TRBJ1-1; D is unresolved. The V end was cut by 1 base, the J end by 7 bases, with 10 bases between. From germline, CDR1 is SGHAT and CDR2 FQNNGV. The CDR3 covers 13 residues. CDR3 DNA: TGTGCCAGCAGCTTAGCTGGAGGGCTTGAAGCTTTCTTT. This codes for CASSLAGGLEAFF.

V gene TRBV20-1 combines with J gene TRBJ2-1, with D possibly matching TRBD2 (6 bases). The CDR3 has 12 amino acids. CDR1 is DFQATT and CDR2 is SNEGSKA in the germline V gene (reference sequence). V lost 6 bases to trimming and J lost 10 bases, with 16 bases between them. The CDR3 reads CSAKEGRGEQFF. CDR3 coding DNA: TGCAGTGCAAAGGAGGGCCGAGGAGAGCAGTTCTTC.

This clonotype was picked up many times. The V and J genes are TRBV2 and TRBJ2-7, with no clear D. Germline CDR1 and CDR2: SNHLY and FYNNEI. This CDR3 spans 12 amino acids. V lost 8 bases, J lost 0 bases, and 8 bases lay in between. The DNA for the CDR3 is TGTGCCAGCGACGTCAGCTCCTACGAGCAGTACTTC. Protein: CASDVSSYEQYF.

This clonotype has a count of ten or more. The chain uses TRBV7-3 and TRBJ2-1; 8 bases are shared with TRBD2. Germline V CDR1 and CDR2: SGHTA, FQGTGA. V was pared by 6 bases and J by 7 bases, with 5 bases of the junction left unmatched. CDR3 length equals 13 residues. The chain's CDR3 is CASRAAGANEQFF. In nucleotides, the CDR3 is TGTGCCAGCAGGGCAGCGGGAGCAAATGAGCAGTTCTTC.